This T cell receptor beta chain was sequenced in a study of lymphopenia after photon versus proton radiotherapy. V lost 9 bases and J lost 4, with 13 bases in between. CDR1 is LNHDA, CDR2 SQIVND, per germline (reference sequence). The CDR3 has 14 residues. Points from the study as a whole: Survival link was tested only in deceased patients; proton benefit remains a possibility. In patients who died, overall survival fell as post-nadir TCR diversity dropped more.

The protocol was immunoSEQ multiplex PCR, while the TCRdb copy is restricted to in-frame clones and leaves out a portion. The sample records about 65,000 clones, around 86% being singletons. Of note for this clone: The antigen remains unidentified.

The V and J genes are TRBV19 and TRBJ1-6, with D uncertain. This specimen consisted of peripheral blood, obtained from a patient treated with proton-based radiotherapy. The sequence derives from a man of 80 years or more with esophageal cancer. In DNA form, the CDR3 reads TGTGCCAGCCGGCTCCGGGTGTATAATTCACCCCTCCACTTT. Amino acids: CASRLRVYNSPLHF. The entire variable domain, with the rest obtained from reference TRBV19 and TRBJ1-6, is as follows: DGGITQSPKYLFRKEGQNVTLSCEQNLNHDAMYWYRQDPGQGLRLIYYSQIVNDFQKGDIAEGYSVSREKKESFPLTVTSAQKNPTAFYLCASRLRVYNSPLHFGNGTRLTVT.